This T cell receptor beta chain appears in the sequencing data of a study of cytomegalovirus exposure and HLA in healthy donors. PCR was performed using 60 Vbeta and 13 Jbeta primers. Assay used: immunoSEQ multiplex PCR; TCRdb lists only in-frame clones, some missing. Counted here are about 98,000 clones, about four fifths occurring once; the ten biggest clones make up approximately 4%. This clone has more than one count but fewer than ten. Antigen specificity is unknown. Study-level results: In vitro confirmation showed a few CMV-associated chains to be CMV antigen specific.

V lost 2 bases and J 5 bases, leaving 12 bases between the germline ends. The CDR3 length is 14 residues. In germline, CDR1 is SGHTA, CDR2 FQGNSA. The source material was PBMCs. The receptor's source is a female donor in good health and CMV-seropositive. The rearrangement links TRBV7-2 to TRBJ2-5, with unresolved D. CDR3 nucleotides: TGTGCCAGCAGCTTATTGTCTGTACGGGAGACCCAGTACTTC. This codes for CASSLLSVRETQYF.